A single sample gave rise to the 6 T cell receptor beta chains below, sequenced in a study of blood T cell repertoires in COVID-19. Produced via immunoSEQ multiplex PCR; TCRdb's table is partial and in-frame only. The top ten hold roughly 20% of the sample, which has approximately 190,000 clones, 84% seen once. Sequenced input: peripheral blood. These receptors all stem from a human donor in a cohort sampled during active COVID-19.

The V gene is TRBV5-1, the J gene TRBJ2-1, with TRBD2 matching 8 bases. Germline V lookup: CDR1 SGHRS, CDR2 YFSETQ. V was pared by 3 bases and J by 8 bases, with 7 bases of the junction left unmatched. The CDR3 is made up of 14 amino acids. CDR3 region: CASSSGGALYEQFF. The DNA of the CDR3 is TGCGCCAGCAGCTCCGGGGGGGCTTTATATGAGCAGTTCTTC.

The rearrangement uses TRBV7-3 and TRBJ1-1; TRBD1 aligns across 7 bases. Germline values: CDR1 SGHTA, CDR2 FQGTGA. This CDR3 region has 16 residues. Unmatched junction bases numbered 12, after V lost 3 bases and J lost 5 bases. CDR3 sequence: CASSLTGPGGSTEAFF. CDR3 DNA: TGTGCCAGCAGCTTGACAGGGCCCGGTGGTAGTACTGAAGCTTTCTTT.

This rearrangement joins TRBV5-1 to TRBJ2-2; 12 bases agree with TRBD1. This CDR3 is 17 amino acids long. Germline CDR1 SGHRS, CDR2 YFSETQ. V shed 7 bases and J 7 bases; nucleotides not matched to a gene: 14. The CDR3 sequence is CASSGSRDRGHDGELFF. As DNA, the CDR3 is TGCGCCAGCTCCGGATCTCGGGACAGGGGGCATGACGGGGAGCTGTTTTTT.

The rearrangement joins TRBV29-1 to TRBJ2-2; TRBD1 aligns across 12 bases. The CDR3 length is 15 residues. The junction had 8 bases not matched to a gene; V was cut back by 4 bases and J by 8 bases. The germline V gene encodes CDR1 SQVTM and CDR2 ANQGSEA. This chain's CDR3 is CSVGGGTGGRGELFF. Here the CDR3 DNA reads TGCAGCGTTGGGGGCGGGACAGGGGGCAGAGGGGAGCTGTTTTTT.

This chain joins TRBV7-2 and TRBJ2-7; 10 bases are a match to TRBD1. The junction had 12 bases not matched to a gene; V was cut back by 8 bases and J by 5 bases. Germline CDR1 reads SGHTA; CDR2 reads FQGNSA. This CDR3 region has 15 residues. The CDR3: CASLLPGQGGDEQYF. In nucleotides, the CDR3 is TGTGCCAGCCTCTTACCCGGACAGGGGGGGGACGAGCAGTACTTC.

This sequence joins TRBV10-3 and TRBJ1-6, with D maybe TRBD1 (6 bases). The length of the CDR3 is 15 residues. CDR1 and CDR2 from the germline V gene are ENHRY and SYGVKD. Trimming took 0 bases from V and 6 from J, leaving 9 bases between them. The CDR3 here is CAISESPGANSPLHF. As DNA, the CDR3 is TGTGCCATCAGTGAGTCTCCAGGGGCTAATTCACCCCTCCACTTT.